This T cell receptor beta chain is from a study of control samples from healthy donors and cancer patients. CDR3 length: 15 residues. The ends lost 6 bases at V and 4 bases at J; junction bases unmatched: 8. Germline CDR1 MNHEY, CDR2 SVGAGI. Libraries were prepared by immunoSEQ multiplex PCR; TCRdb keeps only in-frame clonotypes and omits some of them. The sample records some 71,000 clones, about nine tenths being singletons. The chain employs TRBV6-5 and TRBJ2-7, with 11 positions matching TRBD2. The TCR sequence derives from a woman aged 50 to 65 with colorectal cancer. Sequencing was carried out using PBMCs. The CDR3 DNA is TGTGCCAGCAGAACTACTAGCGGGGGTACATACGAGCAGTACTTC. Amino acid sequence: CASRTTSGGTYEQYF.